These 25 T cell receptor beta chains were all obtained from the same sample, sequenced in a study of cytomegalovirus exposure and HLA in healthy donors. TCRdb keeps only in-frame clones here, not all; method: immunoSEQ multiplex PCR. Of about 110,000 clones listed, around 82% are singletons. Input material: PBMCs. All receptors derive from a woman aged 18-35 years in good health and CMV-seronegative.

This chain connects TRBV7-2 to TRBJ2-2; possible D gene TRBD2, 7 bases. The CDR3 has 15 amino acids. Germline CDR1 is SGHTA and CDR2 is FQGNSA. V gave up 5 bases and J gave up 6 bases, with 16 bases separating them. The CDR3 DNA follows: TGTGCCAGCAGCCACACGGGGGGCCGGGCCGGGGAGCTGTTTTTT. Translating gives CASSHTGGRAGELFF. Using reference TRBV7-2 and TRBJ2-2 for the parts outside the CDR3, the full variable domain is GAGVSQSPSNKVTEKGKDVELRCDPISGHTALYWYRQSLGQGLEFLIYFQGNSAPDKSGLPSDRFSAERTGGSVSTLTIQRTQQEDSAVYLCASSHTGGRAGELFFGEGSRLTVL.

The chain recombines TRBV5-6 with TRBJ1-5; D unresolved. Germline CDR1 reads SGHDT; CDR2 reads YYEEEE. The V end lost 1 base, the J end lost 5 bases, and 7 bases lay between the germline ends. The CDR3 loop spans 13 amino acids. The CDR3 loop reads CASSLFGDQPQHF. The CDR3 region has the DNA TGTGCCAGCAGCTTGTTTGGAGATCAGCCCCAGCATTTT.

V gene TRBV7-9 combines with J gene TRBJ2-3; 7 nucleotides align to TRBD1. The CDR3 sequence is 14 residues long. Losses at the gene ends were 8 bases for V and 2 bases for J; bases not matched to a gene: 7. Germline CDR1 reads SEHNR; CDR2 reads FQNEAQ (reference sequence). The chain's CDR3 is CASLRGQSTDTQYF. CDR3 nucleotide sequence: TGTGCCAGCCTAAGGGGACAGTCCACAGATACGCAGTATTTT.

This sequence joins TRBV27 and TRBJ1-6; TRBD1 aligns across 9 bases. CDR3 length: 14 residues. The junction had 0 bases not matched to a gene; V was cut back by 3 bases and J by 6 bases. The germline CDR1 and CDR2 sequences are MNHEY and SMNVEV (reference sequence). In nucleotides, the CDR3 is TGTGCCAGCAGTTTGGGACAGGGTAATTCACCCCTCCACTTT. Translated: CASSLGQGNSPLHF.

The chain carries TRBV6-6 and TRBJ2-1; 7 nucleotides align to TRBD1. The V gene's germline CDR1 is MNHNY and CDR2 SVGAGI (reference sequence). This CDR3 region has 14 residues. V trimming: 8 bases; J trimming: 4 bases; junction bases outside the gene matches: 8. The CDR3 region is CASLRDSLYNEQFF. In DNA form, the CDR3 reads TGTGCCAGCTTACGGGACAGCCTATACAATGAGCAGTTCTTC.

This clone appeared a single time. The chain is built from TRBV4-1 and TRBJ1-1; 7 bases match TRBD1. This CDR3 region has 14 residues. Germline V gives CDR1 MGHRA, CDR2 YSYEKL. Trimming took 1 base from V and 6 from J; bases not matched to a gene: 5. The CDR3 region has the DNA TGCGCCAGCAGCCAAGGCGACAGGGTCTCTGAAGCTTTCTTT. Protein sequence: CASSQGDRVSEAFF.

The gene calls are TRBV2 and TRBJ2-1, with a weak D call TRBD1 (6 bases). The CDR3 is made up of 16 amino acids. CDR1 SNHLY and CDR2 FYNNEI come from the germline V gene. V was pared by 2 bases and J by 7 bases, with 18 bases between. The DNA for the CDR3 is TGTGCCAGCAGTGAACGGGGCAGGGGCAATTTAAATGAGCAGTTCTTC. This translates into CASSERGRGNLNEQFF. Full variable domain (rest looked up from reference TRBV2 and TRBJ2-1): EPEVTQTPSHQVTQMGQEVILRCVPISNHLYFYWYRQILGQKVEFLVSFYNNEISEKSEIFDDQFSVERPDGSNFTLKIRSTKLEDSAMYFCASSERGRGNLNEQFFGPGTRLTVL.

This clone was seen a few times. This sequence joins TRBV5-6 and TRBJ2-7; 7 bases match TRBD1. In germline, CDR1 is SGHDT, CDR2 YYEEEE. The CDR3 is 12 amino acids. Trimming took 6 bases from V and 3 from J; bases not matched to a gene: 3. The CDR3 DNA follows: TGTGCCAGCAACAGGGGAAACTACGAGCAGTACTTC. Translated: CASNRGNYEQYF.

V gene TRBV18 combines with J gene TRBJ2-2, with TRBD2 identical over 7 bases. After removal of 6 bases from V and 1 base from J, the junction contained 5 bases not matched to a gene. Germline V gene lookup returns CDR1 KGHSH and CDR2 LQKENI. The CDR3 has 15 residues. This chain's CDR3 is CASSQQRENTGELFF. The CDR3 DNA reads as TGTGCCAGCTCCCAACAGCGGGAGAACACCGGGGAGCTGTTTTTT.

V usage is TRBV27 and J usage is TRBJ2-1; 9 bases map to TRBD2. This CDR3 spans 13 amino acids. With 4 bases clipped from V and 10 bases from J, the junction kept 5 bases outside the gene matches. Per the germline V gene, CDR1 is MNHEY and CDR2 is SMNVEV (reference sequence). The DNA for the CDR3 is TGTGCCAGCAGTTCTAGCGGGGACTACGAGCAGTTCTTC. Translated, it gives CASSSSGDYEQFF.

The V gene is TRBV18, the J gene TRBJ2-1; D ambiguous. The CDR3 extends over 12 amino acids. Germline V gives CDR1 KGHSH, CDR2 LQKENI. V gave up 8 bases and J gave up 7 bases, with 12 bases separating them. The DNA of the CDR3 is TGTGCCAGCACGCACACCGGGAATGAGCAGTTCTTC. Its protein product is CASTHTGNEQFF.

V usage is TRBV12-2 and J usage is TRBJ1-2; the table calls TRBD1, which could not be checked here. TRBV12-2 is a pseudogene segment. CDR3 size: 17 residues. The CDR3 DNA follows: TGTGCAAGTCGCTTTAATCCGGGACAGGGGGCGTTGGGCGGCTACACCTTC. Translation: CASRFNPGQGALGGYTF.

CDR3 nucleotides: TGTGCCAGCGGTAACGGGACACCTGGAAACACCATATATTTT. Translation gives CASGNGTPGNTIYF. This sequence joins TRBV25-1 and TRBJ1-3; D is perhaps TRBD1 (6 bases). This CDR3 region has 14 residues. The germline gives CDR1 MGHDK, CDR2 SYGVNS. V shed 8 bases and J shed 2 bases, with 13 bases lying between them.

The V and J genes are TRBV10-2 and TRBJ1-5; no clear D gene. V gave up 4 bases and J gave up 11 bases, with 15 bases separating them. Per germline, CDR1 WSHSY and CDR2 SAAADI. CDR3 length: 13 amino acids. The CDR3 loop is CASSVSVLRAQHF. Here the CDR3 DNA reads TGCGCCAGCAGTGTAAGCGTCCTGAGAGCCCAGCATTTT.

This chain uses TRBV2 with TRBJ2-6, with D tentatively TRBD1 (7 bases). Trimming stripped 6 bases from V and 4 bases from J, with 16 bases between. Germline CDR1 and CDR2: SNHLY and FYNNEI. There are 16 residues in the CDR3. CDR3 residues: CASSSSRGAGANVLTF. The CDR3 DNA is TGTGCCAGCAGCTCCTCCAGGGGGGCCGGGGCCAACGTCCTGACTTTC.

The chain uses TRBV18 and TRBJ1-2, with D tentatively TRBD1 (5 bases). CDR3 length: 17 amino acids. Germline CDR1 KGHSH, CDR2 LQKENI. V was cut by 1 base and J by 7 bases, with 22 bases left in between. The CDR3, as DNA: TGTGCCAGCTCACCACTACAGGAAACCCCTAGGAGTTCTGGCTACACCTTC. It codes for CASSPLQETPRSSGYTF.

The CDR3 DNA sequence: TGTGCCAGTAGTCCCCGGACAGAAAAATCGGGCTCCTACGAGCAGTACTTC. This gives the protein CASSPRTEKSGSYEQYF. This chain uses TRBV19 with TRBJ2-7, with a possible D match to TRBD1 (6 bases). Germline assignment: CDR1 LNHDA and CDR2 SQIVND (reference sequence). CDR3 length equals 17 residues. Trimming took off 5 bases at V and 0 bases at J, with 20 bases between the two ends.

The chain employs TRBV30 and TRBJ2-3; the D is unclear. V lost 4 bases and J lost 3, with 14 bases in between. Germline CDR1 reads GTSNPN; CDR2 reads SVGIG (reference sequence). This CDR3 has 14 residues. The CDR3 sequence is CAWTSGPLTDTQYF. In DNA form, the CDR3 reads TGTGCCTGGACGTCTGGGCCCCTTACAGATACGCAGTATTTT.

The chain carries TRBV27 and TRBJ2-7; 8 bases map to TRBD1. The CDR3 runs 15 residues. Germline CDR1 and CDR2: MNHEY and SMNVEV (reference sequence). The V gene end was trimmed by 5 bases and the J gene end by 6 bases; junction bases not matched to a gene: 12. The CDR3 DNA reads TGTGCCAGCAGTCCTCGACAGGGGAGTTTCTCCGAGCAGTACTTC. It yields the protein CASSPRQGSFSEQYF.

This chain joins TRBV11-2 and TRBJ1-4; D is unclear. V was cut by 3 bases and J by 8 bases, with 10 bases left in between. Germline V lookup: CDR1 SGHAT, CDR2 FQNNGV. There are 13 residues in the CDR3. As DNA, the CDR3 is TGTGCCAGCAGCTTTAACTCGGGGGAAAAACTGTTTTTT. The encoded protein is CASSFNSGEKLFF.

The chain is built from TRBV29-1 and TRBJ1-2; possibly TRBD1 for D (6 bases). V was clipped by 5 bases and J by 0 bases, with 10 bases between them. Germline CDR1 SQVTM, CDR2 ANQGSEA. This CDR3 is built from 13 residues. CDR3 nucleotides: TGCAGCGTTCCGGGACACGCTAACTATGGCTACACCTTC. Translation: CSVPGHANYGYTF.

At least ten counts were recorded for this clone. This chain connects TRBV7-2 to TRBJ1-6; D is unclear. The germline V and J ends were trimmed by 1 base and 1 base, with 8 bases remaining between them. This CDR3 contains 16 residues. CDR1 is SGHTA and CDR2 is FQGNSA in the germline V gene. CDR3 in DNA: TGTGCCAGCAGCTTAGACAGTACGTCCTATAATTCACCCCTCCACTTT. Encoded protein: CASSLDSTSYNSPLHF.

The CDR3 DNA is TGTGCCAGCAATCTTGCGAACACCGGGGAGCTGTTTTTT. Its translation is CASNLANTGELFF. V is TRBV7-2 and J is TRBJ2-2; unclear D gene. The CDR3 covers 13 residues. Looked up from germline, CDR1 is SGHTA and CDR2 is FQGNSA. The V and J ends lost 7 bases and 0 bases respectively, with 6 bases between them.

This chain joins TRBV6-1 and TRBJ2-2; D unclear. Trimming removed 4 bases from V and 7 bases from J, with 13 bases in between. CDR3 size: 14 residues. Germline CDR1 MNHNS, CDR2 SASEGT. The CDR3, as DNA: TGTGCCAGCAGTGGCCAGTTTGAGGTCGGGGAGCTGTTTTTT. Translated: CASSGQFEVGELFF.

The J gene is TRBJ1-4, the V gene TRBV4-2; TRBD1 matches at 10 bases. The CDR3 has 15 amino acids. Germline loops: CDR1 LGHNA, CDR2 YNFKEQ. V trimming: 2 bases; J trimming: 7 bases; junction bases outside the gene matches: 4. The CDR3 sequence: CASSQSGTGVEKLFF. The CDR3 region has the DNA TGTGCCAGCAGCCAATCCGGGACAGGGGTTGAAAAACTGTTTTTT.